A selection of T cell receptor beta chains follows, all from one sample in a study of T-cell reconstitution after alpha-beta-depleted transplantation in children. TCRdb ran MiXCR on the PCR reads and lists one entry per CDR3 protein. The sample yields about 300,000 distinct CDR3 sequences, approximately 7.3% seen once. Sample: peripheral blood, taken 360 days after TCRalphabeta/CD19-depleted stem cell transplant. The receptors were gathered from a female patient under 10 years old who had a stem cell transplant for Fanconi anemia, so the T cells may come from the graft donor. CDR3s include the opening cysteine and the closing phenylalanine or tryptophan. The order of the fields is J gene, V gene, D gene, clone size, CDR3 protein, CDR3 DNA. A D gene is named only where the DNA matches it firmly. Size is omitted from some rows. Given values are once, few, many or a class for expanded clones.

J: TRBJ1-2; V: TRBV12-3/TRBV12-4; D: -; size: many; CDR3: CASSFRQGKYYGYTF; DNA: TGTGCCAGCAGTTTTCGGCAGGGAAAGTACTATGGCTACACCTTC
J: TRBJ2-2; V: TRBV30; D: -; size: many; CDR3: CAWDRGKAGELFF; DNA: TGTGCCTGGGATAGGGGGAAGGCCGGGGAGCTGTTTTTT
J: TRBJ1-1; V: TRBV28; D: -; size: few; CDR3: CASSPLGTFYAFF; DNA: TGTGCCAGCAGTCCGCTTGGGACCTTCTATGCTTTCTTT
J: TRBJ1-3; V: TRBV27; D: -; size: -; CDR3: CASSLSRAGNTIYF; DNA: TGTGCCAGCAGTTTATCGAGGGCAGGAAACACCATATATTTT
J: TRBJ2-7; V: TRBV4-2; D: TRBD2; size: many; CDR3: CASSQEAGGPNEQYF; DNA: TGTGCCAGCAGCCAAGAGGCGGGGGGGCCCAACGAGCAGTACTTC
J: TRBJ1-2; V: TRBV7-2; D: -; size: many; CDR3: CASSLVTGVPNNYGYTF; DNA: TGTGCCAGCAGCTTAGTAACAGGCGTACCGAACAACTATGGCTACACCTTC
J: TRBJ2-2; V: TRBV12-3/TRBV12-4; D: TRBD2; size: many; CDR3: CASSLALTAVAGGNTGELFF; DNA: TGTGCCAGCAGTTTAGCGCTAACCGCAGTTGCGGGGGGCAACACCGGGGAGCTGTTTTTT
J: TRBJ1-4; V: TRBV12-3/TRBV12-4; D: -; size: many; CDR3: CASSSSEGSEKLFF; DNA: TGTGCCAGCAGTTCCTCCGAGGGAAGCGAAAAACTGTTTTTT
J: TRBJ2-2; V: TRBV7-9; D: TRBD1; size: many; CDR3: CASSWGTGDTGELFF; DNA: TGTGCCAGCAGCTGGGGGACAGGGGATACCGGGGAGCTGTTTTTT
J: TRBJ1-2; V: TRBV5-1; D: -; size: many; CDR3: CASSLGTRGYGYTF; DNA: TGCGCCAGCAGCTTGGGAACCAGGGGTTATGGCTACACCTTC
J: TRBJ1-1; V: TRBV20-1; D: -; size: -; CDR3: CSASQGGYTEAFF; DNA: TGCAGTGCTTCACAGGGAGGGTACACTGAAGCTTTCTTT
J: TRBJ2-5; V: TRBV9; D: -; size: -; CDR3: CASSSQGGGRETQYF; DNA: TGTGCCAGCAGCTCTCAAGGGGGGGGACGAGAGACCCAGTACTTC
J: TRBJ1-5; V: TRBV20-1; D: -; size: few; CDR3: CSARGVGGQPQHF; DNA: TGCAGTGCTAGGGGGGTTGGAGGACAGCCCCAGCATTTT
J: TRBJ1-2; V: TRBV28; D: TRBD1; size: -; CDR3: CASSPHQTTGGRGGYTF; DNA: TGTGCCAGCAGTCCCCACCAAACGACAGGGGGCAGGGGTGGCTACACCTTC
J: TRBJ2-7; V: TRBV6-7; D: TRBD2; size: -; CDR3: CASSLIERERIHEQYF; DNA: TGTGCCAGCAGTCTAATCGAGCGGGAGAGGATCCACGAGCAGTACTTC
J: TRBJ2-1; V: TRBV28; D: -; size: many; CDR3: CASGFRAAGAEQFF; DNA: TGTGCCAGCGGTTTTAGAGCTGCGGGTGCGGAGCAGTTCTTC
J: TRBJ2-5; V: TRBV13; D: TRBD2; size: few; CDR3: CASSVGTSEETQYF; DNA: TGTGCCAGCAGCGTCGGGACTAGCGAAGAGACCCAGTACTTC
J: TRBJ2-2; V: TRBV7-3; D: -; size: few; CDR3: CASSLTGVVDGELFF; DNA: TGTGCCAGCAGCTTAACTGGGGTAGTTGACGGGGAGCTGTTTTTT
J: TRBJ2-1; V: TRBV6-5; D: -; size: few; CDR3: CASSYYRVGLRDEQFF; DNA: TGTGCCAGCAGTTACTACCGGGTAGGACTACGGGATGAGCAGTTCTTC
J: TRBJ2-5; V: TRBV10-3; D: TRBD2; size: many; CDR3: CAISTSGQETQYF; DNA: TGTGCCATCAGTACTAGCGGTCAAGAGACCCAGTACTTC
J: TRBJ1-1; V: TRBV28; D: -; size: few; CDR3: CASSLGGPGTEAFF; DNA: TGTGCCAGCAGTTTGGGGGGGCCCGGGACTGAAGCTTTCTTT
J: TRBJ1-5; V: TRBV2; D: -; size: -; CDR3: CASRVTGFGNQPQHF; DNA: TGTGCCAGCAGAGTAACAGGGTTTGGCAATCAGCCCCAGCATTTT
J: TRBJ1-2; V: TRBV12-3/TRBV12-4; D: -; size: few; CDR3: CASSSTSFANYGYTF; DNA: TGTGCCAGCAGTTCCACAAGCTTCGCTAACTATGGCTACACCTTC
J: TRBJ2-3; V: TRBV7-9; D: -; size: -; CDR3: CTSSLGAGTQYF; DNA: TGTACCAGCAGCTTAGGGGCAGGCACGCAGTATTTT
J: TRBJ1-5; V: TRBV6-1; D: TRBD1; size: -; CDR3: CASSVYRGDQPQHF; DNA: TGTGCCAGCAGTGTTTACAGGGGCGATCAGCCCCAGCATTTT
J: TRBJ1-1; V: TRBV18; D: TRBD1; size: -; CDR3: CASSRVHQNRGQGTEAFF; DNA: TGTGCCAGCTCACGAGTCCATCAAAACAGGGGCCAGGGGACTGAAGCTTTCTTT
J: TRBJ2-7; V: TRBV28; D: -; size: many; CDR3: CASRYGSGGTYEQYF; DNA: TGTGCCAGCAGGTACGGTAGCGGAGGCACCTACGAGCAGTACTTC
J: TRBJ2-1; V: TRBV7-8; D: -; size: few; CDR3: CASSLGPGSTYNEQFF; DNA: TGTGCCAGCAGCTTAGGTCCCGGGTCCACCTACAATGAGCAGTTCTTC
J: TRBJ1-2; V: TRBV6-1; D: -; size: few; CDR3: CASRLVYGYTF; DNA: TGTGCCAGCAGACTCGTTTATGGCTACACCTTC
J: TRBJ2-1; V: TRBV2; D: TRBD2; size: -; CDR3: CASSLAGGFNNEQFF; DNA: TGTGCCAGCAGTCTAGCGGGGGGATTCAACAATGAGCAGTTCTTC
J: TRBJ2-7; V: TRBV4-1; D: TRBD2; size: few; CDR3: CASSLSGKVSGEQYF; DNA: TGCGCCAGCAGCCTTAGCGGGAAGGTGTCGGGGGAGCAGTACTTC
J: TRBJ1-2; V: TRBV11-2; D: TRBD1; size: -; CDR3: CASSLDRGRYGYTF; DNA: TGTGCCAGCAGCTTAGACAGGGGGCGTTATGGCTACACCTTC
J: TRBJ2-1; V: TRBV12-3/TRBV12-4; D: -; size: many; CDR3: CASGLLAWGSYNEQFF; DNA: TGTGCCAGCGGGTTATTAGCGTGGGGCTCCTACAATGAGCAGTTCTTC
J: TRBJ2-4; V: TRBV7-2; D: TRBD2; size: few; CDR3: CASSPSSGAGKNIQYF; DNA: TGTGCCAGCAGCCCCTCAAGCGGGGCGGGCAAAAACATTCAGTACTTC
J: TRBJ1-6; V: TRBV12-3/TRBV12-4; D: TRBD1; size: few; CDR3: CASSEGQNPPLHF; DNA: TGTGCCAGCAGTGAGGGACAGAATCCACCCCTCCACTTT
J: TRBJ2-4; V: TRBV28; D: TRBD1; size: few; CDR3: CASSSTGASKNIQYF; DNA: TGTGCCAGCAGTTCAACAGGGGCATCCAAAAACATTCAGTACTTC
J: TRBJ1-1; V: TRBV19; D: -; size: many; CDR3: CASSITPTLNTEAFF; DNA: TGTGCCAGTAGTATAACCCCGACACTGAACACTGAAGCTTTCTTT